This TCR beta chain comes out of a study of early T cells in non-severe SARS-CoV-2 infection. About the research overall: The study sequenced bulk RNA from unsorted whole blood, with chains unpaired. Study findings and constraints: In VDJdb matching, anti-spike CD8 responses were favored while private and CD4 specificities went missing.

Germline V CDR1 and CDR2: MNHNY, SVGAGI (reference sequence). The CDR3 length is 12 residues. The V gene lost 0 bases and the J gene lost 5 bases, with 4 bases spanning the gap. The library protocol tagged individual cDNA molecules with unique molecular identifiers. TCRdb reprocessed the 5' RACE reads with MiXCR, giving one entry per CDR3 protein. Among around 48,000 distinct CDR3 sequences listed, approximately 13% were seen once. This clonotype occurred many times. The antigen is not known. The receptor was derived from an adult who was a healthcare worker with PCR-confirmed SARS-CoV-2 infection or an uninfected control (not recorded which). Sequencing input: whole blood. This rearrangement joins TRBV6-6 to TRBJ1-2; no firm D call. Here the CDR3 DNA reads TGTGCCAGCAGTTACTCCCGATATGGCTACACCTTC. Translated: CASSYSRYGYTF.